This T cell receptor beta chain stems from a study of post-analysis software for immune sequencing data. This CDR3 is 14 amino acids long. In germline, CDR1 is SGHRS, CDR2 YFSETQ. Trimming cost V 3 bases and J 6 bases, with 15 bases left between them. Every TCR beta cDNA library bore unique molecular identifiers. The yield from roughly 1 to 10 million T cells was around 500,000 cDNA molecules in total. TCRdb passed the PCR reads through MiXCR, listing each CDR3 protein once. The table lists 600,000 to 700,000 distinct CDR3 sequences, 55% to 60% of them singletons. This clonotype was recorded once. Antigen unknown. The study, taken as a whole, reports: Higher frequency in patients than in controls was seen for roughly five TRBV segments, with TRBV5-6, TRBV5-1 and TRBV20-1 among them.

The sample comprised blood. This TCR came from a girl aged 2 to 10 with multiple sclerosis. V usage is TRBV5-1 and J usage is TRBJ1-2, with D possibly matching TRBD1 (6 bases). The CDR3 DNA reads TGCGCCAGCAGCTCGGGGGCGGGCGCTAATGGCTACACCTTC. This gives the protein CASSSGAGANGYTF.